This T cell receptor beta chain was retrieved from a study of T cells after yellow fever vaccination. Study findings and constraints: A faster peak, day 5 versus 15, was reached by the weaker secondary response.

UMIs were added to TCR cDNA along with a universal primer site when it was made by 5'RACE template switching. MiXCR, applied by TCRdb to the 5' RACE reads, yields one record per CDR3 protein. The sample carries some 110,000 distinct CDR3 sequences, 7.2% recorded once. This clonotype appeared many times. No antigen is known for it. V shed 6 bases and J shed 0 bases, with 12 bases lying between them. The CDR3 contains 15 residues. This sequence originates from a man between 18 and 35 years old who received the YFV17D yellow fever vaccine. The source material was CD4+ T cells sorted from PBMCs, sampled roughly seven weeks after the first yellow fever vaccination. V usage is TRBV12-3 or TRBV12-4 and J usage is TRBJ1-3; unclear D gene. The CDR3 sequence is CASSVDGRSGNTIYF. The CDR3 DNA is TGTGCCAGCAGCGTGGACGGACGCTCTGGAAACACCATATATTTT.